This paragraph reports one T cell receptor (beta chain). Sequencing was performed with immunoSEQ multiplex PCR; in TCRdb, only in-frame clones are kept and a portion is missing. The table has 70,000 to 80,000 clones, 92% seen once. These data originate in a study of technical replicates of blood from a handful of donors. The CDR3 has 15 residues. The V gene's germline CDR1 is LNHNV and CDR2 YYDKDF (reference sequence). V shed 4 bases, J shed 2 bases, and the junction held 5 bases outside the gene matches. The genes are TRBV15 and TRBJ2-7, with TRBD2 matching over 10 bases. Sequenced: T cells isolated from PBMCs. This receptor was identified in a human donor in good health. This CDR3 is CATSKELAGPYEQYF. In DNA, the CDR3 is TGTGCCACCAGCAAGGAACTAGCGGGGCCCTACGAGCAGTACTTC.